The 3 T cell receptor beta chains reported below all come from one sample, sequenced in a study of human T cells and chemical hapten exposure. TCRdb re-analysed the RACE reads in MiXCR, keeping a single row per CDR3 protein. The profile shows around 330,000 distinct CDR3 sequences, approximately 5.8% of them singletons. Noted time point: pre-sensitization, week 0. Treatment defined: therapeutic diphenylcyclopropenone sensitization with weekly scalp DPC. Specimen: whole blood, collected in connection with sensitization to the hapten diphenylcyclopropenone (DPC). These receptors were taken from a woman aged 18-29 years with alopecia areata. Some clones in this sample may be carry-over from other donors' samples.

The CDR3 loop is CASSLFPGVSNQPQHF. The CDR3 nucleotides read TGTGCCAGCAGCTTATTTCCAGGAGTTAGCAATCAGCCCCAGCATTTT. The chain carries TRBV7-3 and TRBJ1-5; D is ambiguous. V lost 2 bases and J lost 0, with 11 bases in between. Germline assignment: CDR1 SGHTA and CDR2 FQGTGA. The CDR3 runs 16 residues. Supplemented by reference TRBV7-3 and TRBJ1-5, the full variable domain reads GAGVSQTPSNKVTEKGKYVELRCDPISGHTALYWYRQSLGQGPEFLIYFQGTGAADDSGLPNDRFFAVRPEGSVSTLKIQRTERGDSAVYLCASSLFPGVSNQPQHFGDGTRLSIL.

The CDR3 loop is CASSPGFQGFGTEAFF. CDR3 DNA: TGCGCCAGCAGCCCGGGATTCCAGGGGTTTGGCACTGAAGCTTTCTTT. The chain joins TRBV5-1 to TRBJ1-1; possible D gene TRBD1, 6 bases. Germline CDR1 SGHRS, CDR2 YFSETQ. This CDR3 is built from 16 residues. V was shortened by 4 bases and J by 4 bases, with 20 bases between the two germline ends. The entire variable domain, with the rest obtained from reference TRBV5-1 and TRBJ1-1, is as follows: KAGVTQTPRYLIKTRGQQVTLSCSPISGHRSVSWYQQTPGQGLQFLFEYFSETQRNKGNFPGRFSGRQFSNSRSEMNVSTLELGDSALYLCASSPGFQGFGTEAFFGQGTRLTVV.

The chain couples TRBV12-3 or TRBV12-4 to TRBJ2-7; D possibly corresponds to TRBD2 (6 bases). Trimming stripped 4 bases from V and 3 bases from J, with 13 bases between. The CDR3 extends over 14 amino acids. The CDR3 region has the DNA TGTGCCAGCAGTTCCGGCGGGGCAGACTACGAGCAGTACTTC. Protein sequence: CASSSGGADYEQYF.